Below are 9 T cell receptor beta chains sequenced from a single sample in a study of beta chain features in type 1 diabetes. Study-wide results and limits: All four CD4+ subsets from Type 1 diabetes patients carried moderately but significantly shorter TCRB CDR3s.

Their cognate antigens are unknown. Sequenced material consisted of expressed TCRB transcripts (all of the isolated RNA was reverse transcribed). This table comes from immunoSEQ multiplex PCR, and its TCRdb copy is limited to in-frame clones, with some not included. The sample lists about 660,000 clones; roughly 13% were seen once. The sequenced material came from naive CD4+ T cells from blood. These receptors were obtained from a man aged 18-30 years with type 1 diabetes.

For this clone: Distinct nucleotide sequences in the sample also encode this CDR3. The genes are TRBV5-1 and TRBJ2-3; 14 positions agree with TRBD2. V shed 4 bases, J shed 4 bases, and the junction held 5 bases outside the gene matches. The CDR3 consists of 16 residues. Germline V gene sequence: CDR1 SGHRS, CDR2 YFSETQ. CDR3 nucleotide sequence: TGCGCCAGCAGCACGGGACTAGCGGGAGTAGCAGATACGCAGTATTTT. This translates into CASSTGLAGVADTQYF.

This clone was observed many times. The rearrangement uses TRBV28 and TRBJ2-1; TRBD2 agrees at 14 bases. In germline, CDR1 is MDHEN, CDR2 SYDVKM. The CDR3 is 18 residues long. J lost 2 bases, V lost 7 bases, and 10 bases had no gene match. The CDR3 DNA is TGTGCCAGCACTGCGAGGGGACTAGCGGGAGTAACCTACAATGAGCAGTTCTTC. Its translation: CASTARGLAGVTYNEQFF.

The chain combines TRBV18 with TRBJ2-5; TRBD2 matches 11 bases. Germline V gives CDR1 KGHSH, CDR2 LQKENI. The junction had 10 bases not matched to a gene; V was cut back by 8 bases and J by 5 bases. This CDR3 has 15 residues. The CDR3 loop reads CASTHTTSGTETQYF. The CDR3 region has the DNA TGTGCCAGCACACACACGACTAGCGGGACTGAGACCCAGTACTTC.

This clone was counted between two and nine times. This chain links TRBV27 with TRBJ2-2; D not resolved. Per germline, CDR1 MNHEY and CDR2 SMNVEV (reference sequence). This CDR3 has 13 residues. Trimming took 2 bases from V and 1 from J, leaving 2 bases between them. The CDR3 sequence: CASSLRNTGELFF. In nucleotides, the CDR3 is TGTGCCAGCAGTTTAAGGAACACCGGGGAGCTGTTTTTT.

The chain recombines TRBV15 with TRBJ1-5; 9 nucleotides line up with TRBD1. The germline gives CDR1 LNHNV, CDR2 YYDKDF (reference sequence). This CDR3 contains 20 residues. V dropped 3 bases and J dropped 0; count of bases not matched to a gene: 15. The CDR3 region is CATSRKGGQGEESSNQPQHF. CDR3 sequence (DNA): TGTGCCACCAGCAGGAAGGGGGGACAGGGTGAGGAAAGTAGCAATCAGCCCCAGCATTTT.

The chain is built from TRBV5-1 and TRBJ2-5; 8 bases match TRBD1. CDR3 size: 13 residues. After removal of 7 bases from V and 2 bases from J, the junction contained 4 bases not matched to a gene. The germline V gene has CDR1 SGHRS and CDR2 YFSETQ. The CDR3 spells CASQRTGQETQYF. The CDR3 coding sequence is TGCGCCAGCCAAAGGACAGGGCAAGAGACCCAGTACTTC.

The chain has TRBV7-8 and TRBJ2-3, with TRBD2 as a possible D gene (5 bases). CDR1 and CDR2 from the germline V gene are SGHVS and FQNEAQ. Trimming took 5 bases from V and 3 from J, leaving 15 bases between them. CDR3 length: 15 amino acids. CDR3 in amino acids: CASSLDSPQTDTQYF. Here the CDR3 DNA reads TGTGCCAGCAGCCTGGACTCTCCGCAAACAGATACGCAGTATTTT.

This chain links TRBV4-3 with TRBJ1-4; TRBD1 is a possible D gene (5 bases). With 3 bases removed from V and 7 bases from J, the gap between germline ends came to 12 bases. CDR1 is LGHNA and CDR2 is YSLEER in the germline V gene. CDR3 length equals 14 residues. The DNA of the CDR3 is TGCGCCAGCAGCCAGAATCAGGGAACTGAAAAACTGTTTTTT. This sequence encodes CASSQNQGTEKLFF.

This sequence joins TRBV5-1 and TRBJ1-2, with D uncertain. This CDR3 is built from 15 residues. Germline V gene data show CDR1 as SGHRS and CDR2 as YFSETQ. V shed 0 bases and J shed 3 bases, with 12 bases lying between them. DNA of the CDR3: TGCGCCAGCAGCTTGGTCTCCCAGTCATACTATGGCTACACCTTC. Its translation: CASSLVSQSYYGYTF.